This TCR beta chain was found in a study of technical replicates of blood from a handful of donors. V was shortened by 7 bases and J by 4 bases, with 18 bases between the two germline ends. The CDR3 length is 15 residues. From germline, CDR1 is LNHDA and CDR2 SQIVND (reference sequence). Clones were read by immunoSEQ multiplex PCR, and TCRdb kept only the in-frame ones, dropping some. The sample has under 95,000 clones; just under 95% are singletons. This TCR derives from a human donor in good health. The sequenced sample consisted of T cells isolated from PBMCs. The chain recombines TRBV19 with TRBJ2-3; tentatively, D is TRBD2 (6 bases). DNA for the CDR3: TGTGCCAGTACCAGTGACTACGGAGGGGCAGATACGCAGTATTTT. Protein product: CASTSDYGGADTQYF.